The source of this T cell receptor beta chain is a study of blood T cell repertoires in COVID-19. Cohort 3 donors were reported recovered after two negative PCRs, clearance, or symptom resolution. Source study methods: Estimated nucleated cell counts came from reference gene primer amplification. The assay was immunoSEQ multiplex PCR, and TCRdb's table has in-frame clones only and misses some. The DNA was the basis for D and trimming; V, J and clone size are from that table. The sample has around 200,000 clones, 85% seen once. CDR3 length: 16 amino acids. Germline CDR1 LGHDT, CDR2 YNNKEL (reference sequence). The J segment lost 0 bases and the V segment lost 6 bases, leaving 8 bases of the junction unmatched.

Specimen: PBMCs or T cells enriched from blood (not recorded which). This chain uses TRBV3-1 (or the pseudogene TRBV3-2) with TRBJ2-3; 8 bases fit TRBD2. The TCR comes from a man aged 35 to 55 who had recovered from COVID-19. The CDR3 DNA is TGTGCCAGCAGTTACCCATCTAGCGGGAGCACAGATACGCAGTATTTT. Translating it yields CASSYPSSGSTDTQYF.